The following is a TCR beta chain sequence with its context. The sample belongs to a study of regulatory T cells in long-lasting Graves disease. This CDR3 has 15 residues. V lost 5 bases and J lost 2; bases outside the gene matches: 3. Libraries of TCR beta came from iRepertoire HTBI primers plus Arm-PCR of CDR3 regions. TCRdb itself ran the multiplex PCR reads through MiXCR, one entry per CDR3 protein. The sample carries 650,000 to 850,000 distinct CDR3 sequences, approximately 29% recorded once. As to time point: persistent/refractory GD, antithyroid drugs over 5 years with positive TRAb. PBMC RNA served as the TCR library source.

Sequencing used peripheral blood mononuclear cells (PBMCs), obtained when the disease was refractory, from a patient treated with antithyroid drugs. The source is a female donor with Graves disease. This chain links TRBV12-3 or TRBV12-4 with TRBJ1-3, with 10 bases that match TRBD1. CDR3 DNA sequence: TGTGCCAGCAGTAGGACAGGGGGTCCTGGAAACACCATATATTTT. It translates to CASSRTGGPGNTIYF.